This TCR beta chain was documented in a study of PD-1 blockade in classical Hodgkin lymphoma. About this clone: Its antigen is still unknown.

Germline-derived CDR1 and CDR2 are MNHEY and SMNVEV (reference sequence). The CDR3 spans 17 residues. The ends lost 4 bases at V and 7 bases at J; junction bases unmatched: 15. Time point denoted: cycle 4 day 1 (C4D1), after less than 7 weeks of nivolumab. With no exception, relapse followed autologous stem cell transplantation in all patients, and brentuximab vedotin exposure varied. Generated by immunoSEQ multiplex PCR, the TCRdb table keeps only in-frame clones and is missing some. The repertoire includes about 96,000 clones, around 93% of them detected once, and 1.5% to 2.5% sits in the top ten. Findings and limits, study-wide: Baseline diversity resembling that of newly diagnosed patients was seen in complete responders. Factors driving the repertoire differences, possibly disease activity or prior therapy, remain undefined. At C4D1, TCR diversity had climbed significantly for CD4+ cells, though not for CD8+ cells.

Specimen: peripheral blood mononuclear cells (PBMCs), collected before the fourth cycle of nivolumab. The sequence derives from a human donor with classical Hodgkin lymphoma. V gene TRBV27 combines with J gene TRBJ2-2, with 7 positions matching TRBD1. In nucleotides, the CDR3 is TGTGCCAGCAGTTCCTCCGACAGGGCTACGGCCCGCGGGGAGCTGTTTTTT. Translating it yields CASSSSDRATARGELFF.